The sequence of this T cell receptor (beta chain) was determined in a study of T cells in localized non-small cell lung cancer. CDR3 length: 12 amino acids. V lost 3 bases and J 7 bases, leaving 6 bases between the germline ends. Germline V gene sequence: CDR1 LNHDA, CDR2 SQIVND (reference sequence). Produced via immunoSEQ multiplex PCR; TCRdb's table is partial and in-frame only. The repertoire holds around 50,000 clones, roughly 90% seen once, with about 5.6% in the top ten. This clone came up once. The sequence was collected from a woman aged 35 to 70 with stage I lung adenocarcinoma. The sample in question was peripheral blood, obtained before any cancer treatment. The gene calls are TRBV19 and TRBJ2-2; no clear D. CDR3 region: CASSILSGELFF. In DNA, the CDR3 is TGTGCCAGTAGTATTCTTAGCGGGGAGCTGTTTTTT.